Detailed here is one T cell receptor beta chain. Germline CDR1 is KGHDR and CDR2 is SFDVKD. V was shortened by 5 bases and J by 11 bases, with 18 bases between the two germline ends. The CDR3 has 14 amino acids. The entry originates in a study of blood T cell repertoires in COVID-19. At the level of the study: Acute and convalescent COVID-19 specimens originated in the United States, Italy and Spain.

In the original processing: Reference gene primer amplification gave estimated nucleated cell counts. The method was immunoSEQ multiplex PCR; TCRdb's version includes in-frame clones alone and lacks a portion of them. V, J and clone size are those of that table, while D and trimming were read from the DNA. The data contain roughly 200,000 clones, 65% to 85% of them singletons. The rearrangement uses TRBV24-1 and TRBJ2-1, with D maybe TRBD2 (6 bases). The source material was peripheral blood. This clonotype originated in a woman aged 40 to 55 with COVID-19, enrolled during active disease. CDR3 protein: CATSGAQAGTQQFF. As DNA, the CDR3 is TGTGCCACCAGTGGGGCGCAGGCAGGGACTCAGCAGTTCTTC.